This TCR beta chain was sequenced during a study of blood T cell repertoires in COVID-19. CDR1 MGHRA and CDR2 YSYEKL come from the germline V gene. The CDR3 totals 14 residues. Trimming removed 0 bases at V and 9 bases at J, with 12 bases between. TCRdb's copy holds only in-frame clones and misses some; the assay was immunoSEQ multiplex PCR. The sample comprises some 73,000 clones, approximately 85% of which are singletons, and around 32% rests with the top ten. Material: peripheral blood. This sequence originates from a woman aged 80 or over with active or convalescent COVID-19. The chain couples TRBV4-1 to TRBJ2-1, with D perhaps matching TRBD1 (5 bases). In DNA form, the CDR3 reads TGCGCCAGCAGCCAAGATTCAGGGTTTGGTGAGCAGTTCTTC. Protein: CASSQDSGFGEQFF.